The clone carrying this TCR beta chain was observed at least ten times. Its antigen is unidentified. For TCRbeta, the library was prepared with unique molecular identifiers. Each CDR3 protein gets one entry after TCRdb re-called the PCR reads with MiXCR. The table lists approximately 650,000 distinct CDR3 sequences, 13% of them singletons. This entry belongs to a study of T-cell reconstitution after alpha-beta-depleted transplantation in children. Study-wide results and limits: TCRbeta diversity was high at day 60 in some patients (a result of surviving recipient T cells and thymic progenitors).

Germline loops: CDR1 WSHSY, CDR2 SAAADI. CDR3 length equals 14 residues. The V gene lost 8 bases and the J gene lost 3 bases, with 15 bases spanning the gap. The TCR sequence derives from a girl aged 2 to 9 with congenital amegakaryocytic thrombocytopenia, due to receive a stem cell transplant. This chain uses TRBV10-2 with TRBJ2-3; D is perhaps TRBD2 (6 bases). The material sequenced was PBMCs, taken before TCRalphabeta/CD19-depleted stem cell transplant. In DNA form, the CDR3 reads TGCGCCAGCTGGGGGGAGAGAGGTACAGATACGCAGTATTTT. Translated: CASWGERGTDTQYF.